The 9 T cell receptor beta chains listed next were all sequenced from one sample in a study of vaccination effects on CD4 cells after COVID-19 (dated by TCRdb to between 2021 and 2024). In the ViraFEST assay, PBMC were stimulated with viral peptide pools, and antigen-specific CD4+ T cell clonotypes were then identified by expansion using TCR sequencing. After more than 9 days of culture, CD4+ T cells were isolated with the EasySep CD4+ T cell isolation kit. Healthy vaccine recipients had no prior SARS-CoV-2 infection, confirmed by negative nucleocapsid antibodies before and after vaccination. Receptor amplification or capture employed the immunoSEQ multiplex PCR assay. This is the immuneACCESS table as TCRdb keeps it, with only in-frame sequences that have V and J called. A part of the clones is gone; compared with another copy, unresolved V genes explain less than half, and the rest is unexplained. Recorded for this sample are about 63,000 clones; around 75% of them occurred a single time. The leading ten clones occupy 3% to 4% of the sample.

These receptors' antigens are unknown. Specimen: CD4+ T cells from PBMCs cultured with HCoV-OC43 spike peptides, collected before COVID-19 vaccination. What the cell subset or site label conveys for this sample: HCoV-OC43 spike overlapping peptide pool stimulation. These TCRs come from a human donor who received a COVID-19 vaccine.

V usage is TRBV19 and J usage is TRBJ1-5; 9 nucleotides align to TRBD1. The CDR3 has 15 residues. The V and J ends lost 4 bases and 3 bases, in that order; junction bases with no gene match: 4. Germline loops: CDR1 LNHDA, CDR2 SQIVND (reference sequence). The CDR3 nucleotides read TGTGCCAGTAGTAGCGACAGGGGGGCCAATCAGCCCCAGCATTTT. As protein: CASSSDRGANQPQHF.

V is TRBV5-1 and J is TRBJ2-1; D not certain. The V gene lost 1 base and the J gene lost 4 bases, with 9 bases spanning the gap. CDR1 and CDR2 (germline): SGHRS, YFSETQ. The CDR3 sequence is 14 residues long. This chain's CDR3 is CASSLHSFYNEQFF. CDR3 bases: TGCGCCAGCAGCTTGCACAGCTTTTACAATGAGCAGTTCTTC.

The chain is built from TRBV9 and TRBJ2-5; TRBD1 might be the D (7 bases). V dropped 0 bases and J dropped 5 bases, with 20 bases sitting between them. Germline values: CDR1 SGDLS, CDR2 YYNGEE. The CDR3 totals 17 residues. The CDR3 reads CASSVDGRGVFGETQYF. The CDR3 bases are TGTGCCAGCAGCGTAGACGGCAGGGGGGTTTTTGGGGAGACCCAGTACTTC. The full variable domain, rest sourced from reference TRBV9 and TRBJ2-5, is DSGVTQTPKHLITATGQRVTLRCSPRSGDLSVYWYQQSLDQGLQFLIQYYNGEERAKGNILERFSAQQFPDLHSELNLSSLELGDSALYFCASSVDGRGVFGETQYFGPGTRLLVL.

This rearrangement joins TRBV6-5 to TRBJ1-4, with TRBD1 identical over 8 bases. Germline CDR1 reads MNHEY; CDR2 reads SVGAGI. Trimming cost V 6 bases and J 5 bases; bases outside gene matches: 8. This CDR3 has 15 amino acids. CDR3: CASSLRQGRNEKLFF. The CDR3 DNA sequence: TGTGCCAGCAGCCTGAGACAGGGGCGAAATGAAAAACTGTTTTTT.

This clone was seen only a few times. This sequence joins TRBV19 and TRBJ2-1, with TRBD2 identical over 7 bases. Germline assignment: CDR1 LNHDA and CDR2 SQIVND (reference sequence). V was pared by 1 base and J by 7 bases, with 1 base of the junction left unmatched. This CDR3 has 13 amino acids. CDR3 sequence: CASSIGGGNEQFF. The CDR3 coding sequence is TGTGCCAGTAGTATAGGGGGGGGGAATGAGCAGTTCTTC.

The rearrangement links TRBV5-6 to TRBJ1-2, with no clear D. The CDR3 totals 13 residues. Germline assignment: CDR1 SGHDT and CDR2 YYEEEE. V shed 2 bases and J shed 2 bases, with 7 bases lying between them. CDR3 loop: CASSFRQNYGYTF. The DNA for the CDR3 is TGTGCCAGCAGCTTTAGGCAGAACTATGGCTACACCTTC. Drawing the rest from reference TRBV5-6 and TRBJ1-2, the complete variable domain is DAGVTQSPTHLIKTRGQQVTLRCSPKSGHDTVSWYQQALGQGPQFIFQYYEEEERQRGNFPDRFSGHQFPNYSSELNVNALLLGDSALYLCASSFRQNYGYTFGSGTRLTVV.

The chain links TRBV19 to TRBJ2-1; no clear D gene. Germline V gene lookup returns CDR1 LNHDA and CDR2 SQIVND (reference sequence). This CDR3 is 17 amino acids long. V was cut by 7 bases and J by 8 bases, with 27 bases left in between. CDR3 DNA: TGTGCCAGTACTGTGTATTCTATGGGTGCCAGCTTGGATGAGCAGTTCTTC. Protein: CASTVYSMGASLDEQFF.

This clone was observed a handful of times. This chain joins TRBV7-3 and TRBJ2-2; 7 bases are shared with TRBD1. The germline CDR1 and CDR2 sequences are SGHTA and FQGTGA. Trimming removed 4 bases from V and 1 base from J; junction bases left unmatched: 3. The CDR3 is 15 amino acids. The CDR3 bases are TGTGCCAGCAGCTCAGGGGGTTTGAACACCGGGGAGCTGTTTTTT. This encodes CASSSGGLNTGELFF.

The chain couples TRBV29-1 to TRBJ2-3; TRBD1 aligns across 9 bases. This CDR3 contains 13 residues. The trim removed 7 bases at V and 4 bases at J, leaving 6 bases unmatched. Germline CDR1 SQVTM, CDR2 ANQGSEA. CDR3 in amino acids: CSAGQGSADTQYF. In DNA, the CDR3 is TGCAGCGCAGGACAGGGGTCCGCAGATACGCAGTATTTT.